This T cell receptor (beta chain) derives from a study of blood T cell repertoires in COVID-19. Overall study: Samples taken during acute and convalescent COVID-19 were collected in the United States, Italy and Spain.

Seattle patients were enrolled while actively infected and followed longitudinally. Study processing details: Quantification of nucleated cells was approximated via reference gene primer amplification. The repertoire was sequenced with immunoSEQ multiplex PCR; TCRdb's copy has only in-frame clones and lacks some. Clone size and the V and J calls come from that table; the DNA yielded D and trimming. The table records approximately 300,000 clones, under 85% of them present only once. The V gene's germline CDR1 is MDHEN and CDR2 SYDVKM. This CDR3 spans 15 amino acids. Trimming removed 6 bases from V and 7 bases from J, with 18 bases in between.

The sample comprised peripheral blood. The chain combines TRBV28 with TRBJ1-4, with D maybe TRBD1 (5 bases). This clonotype originated in a human donor with COVID-19, enrolled during active disease. The donor label of this sample is uncertain. The CDR3 DNA is TGTGCCAGCAGGACCCCCAGGGCCCCCCGTGAAAAACTGTTTTTT. Amino acid sequence: CASRTPRAPREKLFF.